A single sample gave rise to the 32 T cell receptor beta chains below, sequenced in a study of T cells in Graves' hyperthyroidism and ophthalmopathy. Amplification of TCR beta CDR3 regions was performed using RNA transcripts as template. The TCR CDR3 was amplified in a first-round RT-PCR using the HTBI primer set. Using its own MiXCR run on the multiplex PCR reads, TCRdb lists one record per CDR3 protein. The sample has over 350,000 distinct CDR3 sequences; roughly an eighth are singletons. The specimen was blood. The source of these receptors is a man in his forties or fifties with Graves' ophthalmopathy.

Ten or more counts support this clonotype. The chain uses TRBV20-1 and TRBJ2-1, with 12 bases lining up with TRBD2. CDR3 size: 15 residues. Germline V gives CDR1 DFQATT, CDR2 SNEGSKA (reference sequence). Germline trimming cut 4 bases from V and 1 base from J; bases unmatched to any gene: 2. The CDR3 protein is CSATTSGRSYNEQFF. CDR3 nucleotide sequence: TGCAGTGCTACTACTAGCGGGAGGTCCTACAATGAGCAGTTCTTC.

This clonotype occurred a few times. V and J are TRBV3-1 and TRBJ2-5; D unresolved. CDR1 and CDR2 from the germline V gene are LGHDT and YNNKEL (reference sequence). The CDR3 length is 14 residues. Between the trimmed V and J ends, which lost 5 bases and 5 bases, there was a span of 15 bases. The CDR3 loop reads CASSTRTIEETQYF. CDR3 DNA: TGTGCCAGCAGCACACGGACCATCGAGGAGACCCAGTACTTC.

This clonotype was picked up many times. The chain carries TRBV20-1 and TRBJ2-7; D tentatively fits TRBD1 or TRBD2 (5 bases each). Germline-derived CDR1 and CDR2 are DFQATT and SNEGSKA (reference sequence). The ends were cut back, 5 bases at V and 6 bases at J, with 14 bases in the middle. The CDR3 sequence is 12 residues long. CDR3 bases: TGCAGTGCTGTCCCGGGACCAGGCGAGCAGTACTTC. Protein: CSAVPGPGEQYF.

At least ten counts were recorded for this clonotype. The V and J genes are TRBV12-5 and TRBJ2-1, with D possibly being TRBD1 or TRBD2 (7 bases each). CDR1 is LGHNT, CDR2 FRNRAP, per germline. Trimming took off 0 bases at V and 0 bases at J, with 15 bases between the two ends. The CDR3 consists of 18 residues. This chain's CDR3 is CASGLVWGGQSSYNEQFF. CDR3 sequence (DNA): TGTGCTAGTGGTTTGGTATGGGGGGGACAGAGCTCCTACAATGAGCAGTTCTTC.

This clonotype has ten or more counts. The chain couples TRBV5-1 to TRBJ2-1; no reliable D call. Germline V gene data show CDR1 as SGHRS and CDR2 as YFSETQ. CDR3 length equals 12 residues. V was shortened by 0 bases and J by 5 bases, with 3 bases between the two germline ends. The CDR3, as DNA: TGCGCCAGCAGCTTGGGCAACAATGAGCAGTTCTTC. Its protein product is CASSLGNNEQFF.

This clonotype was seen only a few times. CDR3 nucleotides: TGTGCCAGCAGCGTAGACGGTCAGGCGGGAGAGACCCAGTACTTC. This gives the protein CASSVDGQAGETQYF. V gene TRBV9 combines with J gene TRBJ2-5, with D possibly matching TRBD2 (5 bases). In germline, CDR1 is SGDLS, CDR2 YYNGEE. V was shortened by 0 bases and J by 4 bases, with 13 bases between the two germline ends. The CDR3 covers 15 residues.

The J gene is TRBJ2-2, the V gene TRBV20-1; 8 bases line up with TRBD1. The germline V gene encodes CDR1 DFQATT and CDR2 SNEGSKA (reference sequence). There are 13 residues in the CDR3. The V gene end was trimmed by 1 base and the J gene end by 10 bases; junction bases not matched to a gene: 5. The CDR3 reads CSARGTGLAELFF. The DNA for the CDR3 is TGCAGTGCTAGAGGGACAGGGTTGGCGGAGCTGTTTTTT.

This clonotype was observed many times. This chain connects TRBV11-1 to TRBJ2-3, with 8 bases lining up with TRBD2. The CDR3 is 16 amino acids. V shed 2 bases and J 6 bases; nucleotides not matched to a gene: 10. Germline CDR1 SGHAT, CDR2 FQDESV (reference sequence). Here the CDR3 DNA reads TGTGCCAGCAGCTTAAGAGCGGGAGCCTTCGAGGATACGCAGTATTTT. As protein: CASSLRAGAFEDTQYF.

CDR3 residues: CASSRDGAGANVLTF. The DNA for the CDR3 is TGTGCCAGCAGCCGGGACGGGGCTGGGGCCAACGTCCTGACTTTC. This sequence joins TRBV5-4 and TRBJ2-6; TRBD1 or TRBD2 may be the D gene (5 bases each). V was trimmed by 4 bases and J by 2 bases, leaving 10 bases between them. Germline V lookup: CDR1 SGHNT, CDR2 YYREEE (reference sequence). CDR3 length: 15 amino acids. The full variable domain, its missing parts supplied by reference TRBV5-4 and TRBJ2-6, is ETGVTQSPTHLIKTRGQQVTLRCSSQSGHNTVSWYQQALGQGPQFIFQYYREEENGRGNFPPRFSGLQFPNYSSELNVNALELDDSALYLCASSRDGAGANVLTFGAGSRLTVL.

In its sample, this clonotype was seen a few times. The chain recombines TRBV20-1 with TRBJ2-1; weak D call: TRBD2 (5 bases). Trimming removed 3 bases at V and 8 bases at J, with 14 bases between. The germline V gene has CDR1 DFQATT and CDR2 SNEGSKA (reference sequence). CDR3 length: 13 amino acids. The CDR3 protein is CSASATRRHEQFF. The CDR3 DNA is TGCAGTGCTAGCGCCACTAGGAGGCATGAGCAGTTCTTC.

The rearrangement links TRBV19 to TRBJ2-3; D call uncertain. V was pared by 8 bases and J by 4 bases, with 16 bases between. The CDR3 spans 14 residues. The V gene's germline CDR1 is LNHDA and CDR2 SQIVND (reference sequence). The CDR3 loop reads CASSWGSTADTQYF. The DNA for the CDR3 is TGTGCCAGTTCTTGGGGTAGCACGGCAGATACGCAGTATTTT.

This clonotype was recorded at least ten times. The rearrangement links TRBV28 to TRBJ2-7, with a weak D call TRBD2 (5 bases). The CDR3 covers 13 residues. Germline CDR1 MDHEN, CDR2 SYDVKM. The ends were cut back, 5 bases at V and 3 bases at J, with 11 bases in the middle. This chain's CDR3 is CASSQSRDYEQYF. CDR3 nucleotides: TGTGCCAGCAGTCAATCTCGGGACTACGAGCAGTACTTC.

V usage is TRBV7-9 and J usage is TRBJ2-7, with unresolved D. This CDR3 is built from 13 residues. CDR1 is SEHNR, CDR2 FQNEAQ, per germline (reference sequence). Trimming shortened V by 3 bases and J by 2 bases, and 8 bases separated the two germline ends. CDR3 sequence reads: CASSFPGPYEQYF. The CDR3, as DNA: TGTGCCAGCAGCTTCCCGGGTCCCTACGAGCAGTACTTC.

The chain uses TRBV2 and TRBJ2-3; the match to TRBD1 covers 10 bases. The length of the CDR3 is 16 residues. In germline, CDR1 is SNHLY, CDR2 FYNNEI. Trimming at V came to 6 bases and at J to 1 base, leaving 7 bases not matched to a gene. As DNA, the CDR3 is TGTGCCAGCAGAGCCGGGACAGGGGAACGCACAGATACGCAGTATTTT. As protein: CASRAGTGERTDTQYF.

CDR3 residues: CASSEDPPGLASEQYF. In DNA form, the CDR3 reads TGTGCCAGCAGTGAAGACCCCCCGGGACTAGCTTCCGAGCAGTACTTC. This sequence joins TRBV6-4 and TRBJ2-7, with TRBD2 identical over 9 bases. Germline V CDR1 and CDR2: MRHNA, SNTAGT. CDR3 length: 16 residues. J lost 6 bases, V lost 3 bases, and 12 bases had no gene match.

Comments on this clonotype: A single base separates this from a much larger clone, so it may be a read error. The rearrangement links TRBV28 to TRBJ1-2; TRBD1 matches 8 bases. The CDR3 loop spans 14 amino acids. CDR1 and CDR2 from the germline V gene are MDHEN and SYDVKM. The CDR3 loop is CTSSFRGRFLGYTF. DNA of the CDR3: TGTACCAGCAGTTTCAGGGGGCGCTTTCTCGGCTACACCTTC.

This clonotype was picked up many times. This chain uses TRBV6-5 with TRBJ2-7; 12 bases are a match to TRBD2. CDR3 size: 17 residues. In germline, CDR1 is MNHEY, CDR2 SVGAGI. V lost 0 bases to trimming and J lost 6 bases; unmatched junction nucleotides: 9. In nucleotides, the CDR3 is TGTGCCAGCAGTTACTCTAGCCTAGCGGGAGGGCGAGGCGAGCAGTACTTC. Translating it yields CASSYSSLAGGRGEQYF.

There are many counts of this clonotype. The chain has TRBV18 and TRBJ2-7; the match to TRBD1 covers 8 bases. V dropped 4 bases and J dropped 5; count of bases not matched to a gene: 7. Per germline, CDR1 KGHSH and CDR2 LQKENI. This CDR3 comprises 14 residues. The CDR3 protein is CASSRQGAPDEQYF. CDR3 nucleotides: TGTGCCAGCTCACGCCAGGGGGCCCCCGACGAGCAGTACTTC.

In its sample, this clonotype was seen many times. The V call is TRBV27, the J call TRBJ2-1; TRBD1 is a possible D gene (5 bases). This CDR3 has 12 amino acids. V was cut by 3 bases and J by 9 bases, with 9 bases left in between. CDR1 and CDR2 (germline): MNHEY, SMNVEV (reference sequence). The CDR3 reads CASSFRGREQFF. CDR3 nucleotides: TGTGCCAGCAGTTTTAGGGGTCGTGAGCAGTTCTTC.

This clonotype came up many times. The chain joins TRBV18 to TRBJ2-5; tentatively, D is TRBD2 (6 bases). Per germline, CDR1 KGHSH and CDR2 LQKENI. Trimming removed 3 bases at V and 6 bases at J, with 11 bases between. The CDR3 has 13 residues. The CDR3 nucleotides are TGTGCCAGCTCACCCCGGGAGTCGAAGACCCAGTACTTC. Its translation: CASSPRESKTQYF.

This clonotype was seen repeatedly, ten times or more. In nucleotides, the CDR3 is TGTGCCAGCAGCTTAGATTTCCGGGAGGGTCTGTTATTAGCCAAAAACATTCAGTACTTC. It is translated as CASSLDFREGLLLAKNIQYF. V is TRBV11-2 and J is TRBJ2-4, with TRBD2 matching over 8 bases. The J segment lost 0 bases and the V segment lost 0 bases, leaving 13 bases of the junction unmatched. The CDR3 is made up of 20 amino acids. Germline V lookup: CDR1 SGHAT, CDR2 FQNNGV. Combining the CDR3 with reference TRBV11-2 and TRBJ2-4 gives the whole variable domain EAGVAQSPRYKIIEKRQSVAFWCNPISGHATLYWYQQILGQGPKLLIQFQNNGVVDDSQLPKDRFSAERLKGVDSTLKIQPAKLEDSAVYLCASSLDFREGLLLAKNIQYFGAGTRLSVL.

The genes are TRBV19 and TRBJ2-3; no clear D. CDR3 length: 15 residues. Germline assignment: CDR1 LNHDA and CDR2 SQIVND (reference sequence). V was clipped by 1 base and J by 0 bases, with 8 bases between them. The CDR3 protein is CASSIVGSSTDTQYF. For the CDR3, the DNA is TGTGCCAGTAGTATAGTCGGCAGTAGCACAGATACGCAGTATTTT.

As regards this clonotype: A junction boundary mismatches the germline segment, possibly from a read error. The chain's CDR3 is CVSSQIVDSRDRGPLPSYNEQFF. CDR3 nucleotide sequence: TGTGTCAGCAGCCAGATCGTAGATTCCCGGGACAGGGGGCCTCTCCCCTCCTACAATGAGCAGTTCTTC. This sequence joins TRBV11-3 and TRBJ2-1, with 12 bases lining up with TRBD1. This CDR3 is built from 23 residues. Germline lookup yields CDR1 SGHNT and CDR2 YENEEA.

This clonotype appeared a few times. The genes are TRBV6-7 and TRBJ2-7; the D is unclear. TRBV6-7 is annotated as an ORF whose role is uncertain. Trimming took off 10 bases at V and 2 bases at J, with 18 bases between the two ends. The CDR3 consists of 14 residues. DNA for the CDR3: TGTGCCACAATGAGGACCCTACCACCCTACGAGCAGTACTTC. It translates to CATMRTLPPYEQYF.

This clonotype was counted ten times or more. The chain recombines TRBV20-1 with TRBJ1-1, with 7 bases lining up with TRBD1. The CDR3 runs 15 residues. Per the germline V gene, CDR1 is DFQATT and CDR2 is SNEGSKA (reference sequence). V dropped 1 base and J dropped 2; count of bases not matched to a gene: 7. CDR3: CSARAPGQKNTEAFF. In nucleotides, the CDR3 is TGCAGTGCTAGAGCTCCGGGACAGAAAAACACTGAAGCTTTCTTT.

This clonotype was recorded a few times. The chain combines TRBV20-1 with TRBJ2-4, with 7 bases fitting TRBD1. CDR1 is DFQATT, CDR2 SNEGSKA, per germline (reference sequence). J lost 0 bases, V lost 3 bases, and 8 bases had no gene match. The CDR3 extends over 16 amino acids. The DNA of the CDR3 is TGCAGTGCTAGCATCGACAGGGTTGAAGCCAAAAACATTCAGTACTTC. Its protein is CSASIDRVEAKNIQYF.

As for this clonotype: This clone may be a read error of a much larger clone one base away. DNA of the CDR3: TGTGCCAGCATAGGTTTGCGACTTACCAAAAACATTCAGTACTTC. It yields the protein CASIGLRLTKNIQYF. This chain links TRBV2 with TRBJ2-4; no firm D call. Deletions cut 7 bases from V and 2 bases from J, with 15 bases between. CDR3 length: 15 amino acids. Germline-derived CDR1 and CDR2 are SNHLY and FYNNEI.

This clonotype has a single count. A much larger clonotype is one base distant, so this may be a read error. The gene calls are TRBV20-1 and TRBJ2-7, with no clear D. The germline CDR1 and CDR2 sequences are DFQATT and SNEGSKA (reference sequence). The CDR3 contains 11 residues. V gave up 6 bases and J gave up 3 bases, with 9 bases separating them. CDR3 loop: CSASENYEQYF. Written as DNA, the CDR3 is TGCAGTGCGTCCGAGAACTACGAGCAGTACTTC.

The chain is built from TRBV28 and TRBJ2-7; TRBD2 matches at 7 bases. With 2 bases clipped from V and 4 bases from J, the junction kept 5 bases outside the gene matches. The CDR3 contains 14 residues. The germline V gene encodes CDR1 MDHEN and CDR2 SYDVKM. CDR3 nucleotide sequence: TGTGCCAGCAGTTTAGGAGCGGGATGGTACGAGCAGTACTTC. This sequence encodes CASSLGAGWYEQYF. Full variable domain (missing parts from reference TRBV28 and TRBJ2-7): DVKVTQSSRYLVKRTGEKVFLECVQDMDHENMFWYRQDPGLGLRLIYFSYDVKMKEKGDIPEGYSVSREKKERFSLILESASTNQTSMYLCASSLGAGWYEQYFGPGTRLTVT.

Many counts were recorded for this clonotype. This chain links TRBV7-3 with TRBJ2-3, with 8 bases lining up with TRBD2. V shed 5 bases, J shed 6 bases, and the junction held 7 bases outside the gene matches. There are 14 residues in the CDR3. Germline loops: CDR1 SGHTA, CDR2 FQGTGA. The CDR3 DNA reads TGTGCCAGCAGCCAAAGCGGGAGACTTGATACGCAGTATTTT. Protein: CASSQSGRLDTQYF.

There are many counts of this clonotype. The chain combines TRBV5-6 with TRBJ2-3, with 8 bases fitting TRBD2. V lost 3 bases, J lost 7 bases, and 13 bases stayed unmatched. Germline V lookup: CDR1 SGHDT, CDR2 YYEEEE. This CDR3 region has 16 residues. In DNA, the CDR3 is TGTGCCAGCAGCTGGGATGAGGCGGGAGGCGGGAATACGCAGTATTTT. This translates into CASSWDEAGGGNTQYF.

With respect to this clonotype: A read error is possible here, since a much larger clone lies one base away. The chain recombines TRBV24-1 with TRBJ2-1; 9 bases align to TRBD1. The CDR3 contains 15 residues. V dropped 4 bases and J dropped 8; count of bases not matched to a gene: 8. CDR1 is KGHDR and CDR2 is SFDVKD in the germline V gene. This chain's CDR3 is CATSDKDRGNDEQFF. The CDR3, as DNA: TGTGCCACCAGTGACAAGGACAGGGGAAACGATGAGCAGTTCTTC.